Listed below are T cell receptor beta chains from one sample, sequenced in a study of T cells after yellow fever vaccination. TCRdb recomputed calls from the 5' RACE reads with MiXCR, one row per CDR3 protein. The sample lists more than 120,000 distinct CDR3 sequences; roughly 8.2% were seen once. The input for sequencing was CD4+ T cells sorted from PBMCs, taken 5 days after the yellow fever booster vaccination. All receptors come from a man younger than 40 who received the YFV17D yellow fever vaccine. CDR3s include the opening cysteine and the closing phenylalanine or tryptophan.

TRBV29-1	TRBJ2-7	11	CSVASSYEQYF
TRBV2	TRBJ2-3	12	CASSRDSDTQYF
TRBV6-6	TRBJ2-7	13	CASSSDRAYEQYF
TRBV7-2	TRBJ2-1	15	CASSLGSRDYNEQFF
TRBV7-3	TRBJ1-2	15	CASSLTGTFNYGYTF
TRBV5-1	TRBJ2-3	16	CASSLTRAGGVDTQYF
TRBV5-6	TRBJ2-7	12	CASSIDRGEQYF
TRBV24-1	TRBJ2-5	13	CATSDGLKETQYF
TRBV5-1	TRBJ1-5	16	CASSLDPGQPYQPQHF
TRBV5-1	TRBJ1-1	14	CASSLTGQTVEAFF
TRBV20-1	TRBJ2-3	12	CSAIISTDTQYF
TRBV7-2	TRBJ2-7	13	CASSFSSILEQYF
TRBV11-2	TRBJ2-1	16	CASSLVAGLVANEQFF
TRBV12-3/TRBV12-4	TRBJ2-2	12	CASSRGAGELFF
TRBV28	TRBJ2-2	16	CASSDSELVGTGELFF
TRBV6-1	TRBJ2-5	16	CASSHASGRAGETQYF
TRBV7-2	TRBJ2-7	12	CASSFGTYEQYF
TRBV7-2	TRBJ1-1	13	CASSSGDDGSAFF
TRBV20-1	TRBJ2-1	15	CSAKLAGGGIGEQFF
TRBV6-1	TRBJ2-1	13	CASRTVSYNEQFF
TRBV7-3	TRBJ2-1	18	CASSPRGLAGVKYNEQFF
TRBV4-3	TRBJ2-1	16	CASSQDGAGKYNEQFF
TRBV7-2	TRBJ2-7	14	CASSPRQGSYEQYF
TRBV5-1	TRBJ2-1	18	CASSLGLAGLSSYNEQFF
TRBV20-1	TRBJ2-4	12	CSVLTRKNIQYF
TRBV9	TRBJ1-2	14	CASSVGTQRDGYTF
TRBV6-1	TRBJ2-2	16	CASSVGPSPNTGELFF